The next 27 T cell receptor beta chains were all read from a single sample in a study of identical twins. TCRdb independently ran MiXCR on the 5' RACE reads; one entry per CDR3 protein. The top ten clones hold roughly 4% of a sample with roughly 690,000 distinct CDR3 sequences, 20% to 25% of them seen once. This sample was also put to use in a study of T cells expressing NK-cell markers.

The sample comprised PBMCs. These receptors were obtained from a young woman in good health.

This clonotype was seen a few times. This chain links TRBV15 with TRBJ1-2; perhaps TRBD1 as D (6 bases). This CDR3 spans 16 amino acids. The V gene's germline CDR1 is LNHNV and CDR2 YYDKDF (reference sequence). V shed 1 base and J shed 8 bases, with 20 bases lying between them. Here the CDR3 reads CATSRVGSRGRGGYTF. The DNA of the CDR3 is TGTGCCACCAGCAGAGTCGGATCCAGGGGAAGGGGAGGCTACACCTTC.

This clonotype was seen a single time. The chain carries TRBV3-1 and TRBJ2-5; TRBD1 aligns across 8 bases. The CDR3 spans 14 residues. The germline CDR1 and CDR2 sequences are LGHDT and YNNKEL (reference sequence). V lost 4 bases, J lost 4 bases, and 5 bases stayed unmatched. The CDR3: CASSLGTGSETQYF. The DNA for the CDR3 is TGTGCCAGCAGCCTGGGGACAGGATCAGAGACCCAGTACTTC.

This clonotype has only one observation. The chain carries TRBV29-1 and TRBJ2-7; TRBD1 agrees at 8 bases. Germline V gene sequence: CDR1 SQVTM, CDR2 ANQGSEA. The V and J ends lost 5 bases and 5 bases, in that order; junction bases with no gene match: 8. The CDR3 loop spans 13 amino acids. The CDR3 sequence: CSVTSDRGHEQYF. Written as DNA, the CDR3 is TGCAGCGTTACATCCGACAGGGGTCACGAGCAGTACTTC.

The chain uses TRBV12-3 or TRBV12-4 and TRBJ1-2; D is unclear. Trimming left V 5 bases short and J 2 bases short, with 9 bases between. This CDR3 has 13 amino acids. As DNA, the CDR3 is TGTGCCAGCAGTACTGGGCAGAACTATGGCTACACCTTC. Protein: CASSTGQNYGYTF.

The table lists this clonotype with a few counts. The chain recombines TRBV3-1 with TRBJ2-5; a possible D gene is TRBD1 (5 bases). Germline CDR1 reads LGHDT; CDR2 reads YNNKEL (reference sequence). Trimming left V 8 bases short and J 5 bases short, with 21 bases between. This CDR3 contains 15 residues. As DNA, the CDR3 is TGTGCCAGCTGCCCAGAATGGGGCCTTGAGGAGACCCAGTACTTC. Amino acid sequence: CASCPEWGLEETQYF.

As regards this clonotype: This may stem from a read error, because a much larger clone lies one nucleotide away. This chain links TRBV5-1 with TRBJ2-7; 11 bases match TRBD2. Per germline, CDR1 SGHRS and CDR2 YFSETQ. Trimming cost V 2 bases and J 3 bases; bases outside gene matches: 1. This CDR3 is 14 amino acids long. In DNA, the CDR3 is TGCGCCAGCAGCTTTACTAGCGGGGGCTACGAGCAGTACTTC. This sequence encodes CASSFTSGGYEQYF. The full variable domain, completed using reference TRBV5-1 and TRBJ2-7, is KAGVTQTPRYLIKTRGQQVTLSCSPISGHRSVSWYQQTPGQGLQFLFEYFSETQRNKGNFPGRFSGRQFSNSRSEMNVSTLELGDSALYLCASSFTSGGYEQYFGPGTRLTVT.

This chain joins TRBV5-1 and TRBJ2-1; 10 bases map to TRBD1. J was trimmed by 8 bases and V by 5 bases; bases with no gene match: 7. The V gene's germline CDR1 is SGHRS and CDR2 YFSETQ. CDR3 length: 14 amino acids. The DNA of the CDR3 is TGCGCCAGCAGATACGGACAGGGGGTACATGAGCAGTTCTTC. Residues: CASRYGQGVHEQFF.

This clonotype has only one observation. V gene TRBV4-3 combines with J gene TRBJ2-7; weak D call: TRBD1 (5 bases). Trimming removed 0 bases from V and 5 bases from J, with 20 bases in between. The germline CDR1 and CDR2 sequences are LGHNA and YSLEER. CDR3 length: 17 residues. In DNA, the CDR3 is TGCGCCAGCAGCCAAGATCACATAGGGTCAGGGTTAAACGAGCAGTACTTC. Translated, it gives CASSQDHIGSGLNEQYF.

This rearrangement joins TRBV30 to TRBJ2-1; 7 nucleotides line up with TRBD1. Germline-derived CDR1 and CDR2 are GTSNPN and SVGIG (reference sequence). Unmatched junction bases numbered 9, after V lost 4 bases and J lost 6 bases. CDR3 size: 14 residues. The DNA for the CDR3 is TGTGCCTGGAATACCGGGACAGCGGTCAATGAGCAGTTCTTC. Protein sequence: CAWNTGTAVNEQFF.

The rearrangement joins TRBV3-1 to TRBJ2-1, with D unclear. This CDR3 contains 12 residues. CDR1 is LGHDT and CDR2 is YNNKEL in the germline V gene (reference sequence). V was clipped by 4 bases and J by 10 bases, with 11 bases between them. CDR3: CASSPSRREQFF. The CDR3 nucleotides are TGTGCCAGCAGCCCCTCTAGACGGGAGCAGTTCTTC.

The chain joins TRBV5-1 to TRBJ1-6; D is unresolved. Trimming removed 3 bases at V and 14 bases at J, with 12 bases between. This CDR3 spans 12 amino acids. Germline V gives CDR1 SGHRS, CDR2 YFSETQ. In DNA form, the CDR3 reads TGCGCCAGCAGCTCCAGCAGAGGCGCCCTCCACTTT. Protein sequence: CASSSSRGALHF.

There are a few counts of this clonotype. This chain links TRBV14 with TRBJ2-5; D call uncertain. CDR1 and CDR2 from the germline V gene are SGHDN and FVKESK. V gave up 2 bases and J gave up 2 bases, with 9 bases separating them. The CDR3 extends over 14 amino acids. The CDR3 here is CASSQYQYQETQYF. The CDR3 nucleotides read TGTGCCAGCAGCCAATATCAGTATCAAGAGACCCAGTACTTC.

The CDR3 bases are TGCAGTGCTAGAGATAAACGGGGCTGGGAGACCCAGTACTTC. Protein sequence: CSARDKRGWETQYF. V usage is TRBV20-1 and J usage is TRBJ2-5; D tentatively reads TRBD1 or TRBD2 (5 bases each). CDR3 length: 14 residues. Germline V gene lookup returns CDR1 DFQATT and CDR2 SNEGSKA (reference sequence). V lost 0 bases to trimming and J lost 5 bases, with 13 bases between them.

This clonotype was seen repeatedly, ten times or more. V is TRBV20-1 and J is TRBJ2-5; D perhaps matches TRBD1 (5 bases). Trimming pared 6 bases from V and 5 bases from J, leaving 13 bases between. Germline assignment: CDR1 DFQATT and CDR2 SNEGSKA (reference sequence). The CDR3 is made up of 12 amino acids. CDR3 protein: CSAKGSGETQYF. In nucleotides, the CDR3 is TGCAGTGCGAAGGGGTCTGGGGAGACCCAGTACTTC.

Only a few counts were recorded for this clonotype. V is TRBV6-1 and J is TRBJ1-6; D ambiguous. The germline gives CDR1 MNHNS, CDR2 SASEGT. Trimming removed 7 bases from V and 1 base from J, with 8 bases in between. The CDR3 consists of 14 residues. The CDR3 DNA follows: TGTGCCAGCAAGTCAGAATCCTATAATTCACCCCTCCACTTT. It is translated as CASKSESYNSPLHF.

The table lists this clonotype with a few counts. The J gene is TRBJ1-1, the V gene TRBV18; D perhaps matches TRBD1 (5 bases). This CDR3 has 13 residues. V was trimmed by 6 bases and J by 1 base, leaving 9 bases between them. Germline V gives CDR1 KGHSH, CDR2 LQKENI. The DNA for the CDR3 is TGTGCCAGCTCTTACGGGACGAACACTGAAGCTTTCTTT. It yields the protein CASSYGTNTEAFF.

The table lists this clonotype with a few counts. The CDR3 DNA reads as TGTGCCCCCAAGGGGTGCAATGAGCAGTTCTTC. It translates to CAPKGCNEQFF. The chain employs TRBV10-3 and TRBJ2-1; D perhaps matches TRBD1 (5 bases). The CDR3 totals 11 residues. Germline assignment: CDR1 ENHRY and CDR2 SYGVKD. V was pared by 11 bases and J by 6 bases, with 11 bases between.

This clonotype was recorded a few times. V gene TRBV6-1 combines with J gene TRBJ2-3; D remains unclear. V was shortened by 6 bases and J by 4 bases, with 11 bases between the two germline ends. The germline V gene encodes CDR1 MNHNS and CDR2 SASEGT. The CDR3 is made up of 13 amino acids. This chain's CDR3 is CASRVIRADTQYF. The CDR3 coding sequence is TGTGCCAGCAGGGTTATAAGGGCAGATACGCAGTATTTT.

The CDR3 bases are TGTGCCATCAGTAGTACGGATCAGCCCCAGCATTTT. Translated: CAISSTDQPQHF. The chain employs TRBV10-3 and TRBJ1-5; D not resolved. This CDR3 contains 12 residues. V was cut by 5 bases and J by 5 bases, with 7 bases left in between. In germline, CDR1 is ENHRY, CDR2 SYGVKD.

V usage is TRBV6-1 and J usage is TRBJ2-3; the D gene is possibly TRBD2 (5 bases). V lost 6 bases to trimming and J lost 6 bases, with 13 bases between them. CDR3 length equals 13 residues. CDR1 is MNHNS, CDR2 SASEGT, per germline. CDR3 region: CASRLAPADTQYF. The CDR3 DNA sequence: TGTGCCAGCAGGCTAGCTCCGGCGGATACGCAGTATTTT.

V is TRBV12-3 or TRBV12-4 and J is TRBJ2-7; 9 bases align to TRBD1. The CDR3 sequence is 14 residues long. The J segment lost 5 bases and the V segment lost 2 bases, leaving 4 bases of the junction unmatched. CDR3: CASSLWDRDHEQYF. CDR3 nucleotides: TGTGCCAGCAGTTTATGGGACAGGGACCACGAGCAGTACTTC.

The V gene is TRBV7-8, the J gene TRBJ2-1; TRBD1 matches at 8 bases. Per the germline V gene, CDR1 is SGHVS and CDR2 is FQNEAQ. The V gene end was trimmed by 4 bases and the J gene end by 2 bases; junction bases not matched to a gene: 10. The CDR3 loop spans 17 amino acids. For the CDR3, the DNA is TGTGCCAGCAGCTCCATAGGGACAGGATCTACCTACAATGAGCAGTTCTTC. Translating it yields CASSSIGTGSTYNEQFF. The entire variable domain, with the rest obtained from reference TRBV7-8 and TRBJ2-1, is as follows: GAGVSQSPRYKVAKRGQDVALRCDPISGHVSLFWYQQALGQGPEFLTYFQNEAQLDKSGLPSDRFFAERPEGSVSTLKIQRTQQEDSAVYLCASSSIGTGSTYNEQFFGPGTRLTVL.

This clonotype was found a few times. The chain joins TRBV5-1 to TRBJ2-3, with 12 nucleotides matching TRBD2. There are 16 residues in the CDR3. The J segment lost 3 bases and the V segment lost 4 bases, leaving 6 bases of the junction unmatched. Germline loops: CDR1 SGHRS, CDR2 YFSETQ. The CDR3 loop is CASSGTSGGSTDTQYF. The CDR3 bases are TGCGCCAGCAGCGGTACTAGCGGGGGGTCAACAGATACGCAGTATTTT.

CDR3 amino acids: CASSPLAGGMETQYF. In DNA form, the CDR3 reads TGTGCCAGCAGCCCTCTGGCGGGGGGGATGGAGACCCAGTACTTC. The V call is TRBV7-9, the J call TRBJ2-5, with 9 bases matching TRBD2. Germline CDR1 and CDR2: SEHNR and FQNEAQ (reference sequence). The CDR3 is 15 residues long. V lost 5 bases and J lost 5; bases outside the gene matches: 9.

The chain recombines TRBV10-3 with TRBJ2-3, with D tentatively TRBD2 (6 bases). Trimming cost V 3 bases and J 3 bases, with 22 bases left between them. This CDR3 spans 18 amino acids. Germline CDR1 ENHRY, CDR2 SYGVKD. The CDR3 coding sequence is TGTGCCATCAGTGAAAATACACTGGGGAGGAGTGAGACAGATACGCAGTATTTT. Translating gives CAISENTLGRSETDTQYF.

This clonotype has more than one count but fewer than ten. The chain has TRBV9 and TRBJ2-1, with D possibly TRBD2 on 7 matching bases. CDR3 length equals 17 residues. Germline V gene data show CDR1 as SGDLS and CDR2 as YYNGEE. Trimming took off 0 bases at V and 2 bases at J, with 15 bases between the two ends. The chain's CDR3 is CASSVGGAGGPYNEQFF. In DNA form, the CDR3 reads TGTGCCAGCAGCGTAGGGGGGGCCGGGGGGCCCTACAATGAGCAGTTCTTC. Using reference TRBV9 and TRBJ2-1 for the parts outside the CDR3, the full variable domain is DSGVTQTPKHLITATGQRVTLRCSPRSGDLSVYWYQQSLDQGLQFLIQYYNGEERAKGNILERFSAQQFPDLHSELNLSSLELGDSALYFCASSVGGAGGPYNEQFFGPGTRLTVL.

The CDR3 coding sequence is TGTGCCAGCAGCCTCTCGTCCGGGACAGCGGTCTATGGCTACACCTTC. It is translated as CASSLSSGTAVYGYTF. The V call is TRBV12-3 or TRBV12-4, the J call TRBJ1-2, with 7 bases fitting TRBD1. This CDR3 spans 16 amino acids. The junction had 14 bases not matched to a gene; V was cut back by 6 bases and J by 4 bases.